Listed below are T cell receptor beta chains from one sample, sequenced in a study of blood T cell repertoires in COVID-19. TCRdb keeps only in-frame clones here, not all; method: immunoSEQ multiplex PCR. The data show hundreds of thousands of clones, with roughly 90% seen just once and under 7.5% held by the top ten. Sequenced material: peripheral blood. These receptors were taken from a man aged 55 to 70 who had recovered from COVID-19. The conserved cysteine and the conserved F or W are not part of the CDR3 here.

J	V	length	CDR3
TRBJ1-3	TRBV9	14	ASSVGGPESGNTIY
TRBJ1-4	TRBV18	14	ASSPGTGFLDEKLF
TRBJ1-5	TRBV27	15	ASSPRKGGVNNQPQH
TRBJ2-6	TRBV28	13	ATSLGGTGANVLT
TRBJ2-5	TRBV6-5	11	ASSYGGRETQY
TRBJ1-1	TRBV28	10	ASSYRGLAAF
TRBJ2-7	TRBV7-2	13	ASSLSPRGVGEQY
TRBJ1-2	TRBV6-5	11	ASRSGTDYGYT
TRBJ2-2	TRBV7-2	14	ASSTGLAGSIRELF
TRBJ2-3	TRBV5-5	14	ASSLDLAASTDTQY
TRBJ1-1	TRBV28	13	ASRSGQATNTEAF
TRBJ1-4	TRBV7-9	16	ASSPQTGGLSTNEKLF
TRBJ2-7	TRBV6-2/TRBV6-3	14	ASSSSIGRGPYEQY
TRBJ2-1	TRBV11-2	14	ASSSRDRGGYNEQF
TRBJ2-7	TRBV18	12	ASSPDRGVYEQY
TRBJ2-7	TRBV7-9	11	ASSVTGAAEQY
TRBJ2-1	TRBV2	13	ASRSDRGLYNEQF
TRBJ1-3	TRBV4-3	18	ASSRAGTGEGNPSGNTIY
TRBJ1-1	TRBV6-5	12	ASSKLQGNTEAF
TRBJ1-1	TRBV27	12	ASAQEGAITEAF
TRBJ1-1	TRBV6-6	12	ASSYLTGHTEAF
TRBJ2-3	TRBV4-3	13	ASSPKGQHTDTQY
TRBJ1-1	TRBV19	13	ASSIPRTGVTEAF
TRBJ2-7	TRBV6-5	10	AMTTLTYEQY
TRBJ1-5	TRBV15	17	ATSRGVAASWSGNQPQH
TRBJ1-2	TRBV28	11	ASSPLSWEGYT
TRBJ2-2	TRBV18	13	ASSPGTGGTGELF
TRBJ2-5	TRBV2	11	ASHRGPQETQY
TRBJ1-2	TRBV15	12	ATSILTGDYGYT
TRBJ2-3	TRBV5-1	13	ASSKPGQRTDTQY
TRBJ2-7	TRBV20-1	9	SGGSSYEQY
TRBJ1-2	TRBV6-5	13	ASRHDPGQNYGYT
TRBJ2-5	TRBV28	11	ASRPGRSETQY
TRBJ1-3	TRBV10-2	13	ASSASGSPGNTIY
TRBJ2-3	TRBV19	12	ASSRGTRTDTQY
TRBJ1-1	TRBV7-3	10	ASSFPTGEAF